These 5 T cell receptor beta chains came from one sample sequenced in a study of blood T cell repertoires in COVID-19. Sequencing used immunoSEQ multiplex PCR; TCRdb keeps in-frame clones, though not all of them. There are around 230,000 clones in the sample; 75% to 90% occur only once, and around 9% lies in the top ten. The sample comprised PBMCs or T cells enriched from blood (not recorded which). These receptors all stem from a man aged 35 to 55 who had recovered from COVID-19.

The chain recombines TRBV2 with TRBJ2-7; the match to TRBD1 covers 9 bases. This CDR3 has 13 amino acids. Germline V CDR1 and CDR2: SNHLY, FYNNEI. V shed 8 bases, J shed 3 bases, and the junction held 5 bases outside the gene matches. The CDR3 nucleotides read TGTGCCAGCTGCCGGGACAGGGACTACGAGCAGTACTTC. It translates to CASCRDRDYEQYF.

This clone was detected only once. The J gene is TRBJ1-5, the V gene TRBV19; D uncertain. This CDR3 spans 15 amino acids. The germline V gene encodes CDR1 LNHDA and CDR2 SQIVND (reference sequence). Trimming cost V 7 bases and J 0 bases, with 13 bases left between them. The CDR3 sequence is CASTEGVYSNQPQHF. CDR3 nucleotides: TGTGCCAGTACCGAGGGAGTCTATAGCAATCAGCCCCAGCATTTT. Variable domain in full (rest from reference TRBV19 and TRBJ1-5): DGGITQSPKYLFRKEGQNVTLSCEQNLNHDAMYWYRQDPGQGLRLIYYSQIVNDFQKGDIAEGYSVSREKKESFPLTVTSAQKNPTAFYLCASTEGVYSNQPQHFGDGTRLSIL.

This chain joins TRBV30 and TRBJ1-2; D call uncertain. V lost 4 bases, J lost 0 bases, and 12 bases lay in between. The V gene's germline CDR1 is GTSNPN and CDR2 SVGIG (reference sequence). There are 14 residues in the CDR3. This chain's CDR3 is CAWKRTNSNYGYTF. The CDR3 coding sequence is TGTGCCTGGAAACGAACAAATTCTAACTATGGCTACACCTTC.

The V and J genes are TRBV19 and TRBJ1-5; D call uncertain. Germline V gene lookup returns CDR1 LNHDA and CDR2 SQIVND (reference sequence). The V and J ends lost 3 bases and 5 bases respectively, with 8 bases between them. This CDR3 spans 13 amino acids. The CDR3 DNA is TGTGCCAGTAGTATTTTTCGTGATCAGCCCCAGCATTTT. As protein: CASSIFRDQPQHF.

This chain uses TRBV5-1 with TRBJ1-1, with 8 bases lining up with TRBD1. The V segment lost 4 bases and the J segment 6 bases; nucleotides outside the gene matches: 5. The CDR3 sequence is 13 residues long. Germline loops: CDR1 SGHRS, CDR2 YFSETQ. The CDR3 nucleotides read TGCGCCAGCAGCCGAACAGGGGGTCCTGAAGCTTTCTTT. This gives the protein CASSRTGGPEAFF.